This record looks at one TCR beta chain sequence and its context. This entry comes from a study of CD8 T cells in Susac syndrome. Germline V gene sequence: CDR1 SGHDT, CDR2 YYEEEE. V lost 0 bases and J lost 3; bases outside the gene matches: 0. This CDR3 is 14 amino acids long. Random-hexamer reverse transcription was applied to about 0.45 to 1 ug RNA. With immunoSEQ multiplex PCR, TCR beta CDR3 was amplified across 54 Vbeta and 13 Jbeta. TCRdb reprocessed the immunoSEQ multiplex PCR reads with MiXCR, giving one entry per CDR3 protein. In the table there are around 300,000 distinct CDR3 sequences, approximately 89% of which are singletons.

The sequenced sample was CD8+ T cells from PBMCs. The chain combines TRBV5-6 with TRBJ2-1; 7 bases are a match to TRBD1. This receptor was obtained from a human donor with multiple sclerosis. The CDR3 region is CASSLGQGYNEQFF. The CDR3 DNA reads TGTGCCAGCAGCTTGGGACAGGGCTACAATGAGCAGTTCTTC.